This section outlines one T cell receptor (beta chain) sequence together with its context. This clonotype was recorded once. Its cognate antigen has yet to be identified. Base qualities were left out, and no much larger clone turns up one base away. A single read is weak support. Peripheral blood CD8+ and CD4+ T cells from healthy donors, Susac syndrome patients and multiple sclerosis patients were profiled by high-throughput TCR beta sequencing. Recently defined diagnostic criteria for definite or probable disease were met by the Susac syndrome patients. CD8+ TEMRA cells were enriched by FACS, while bulk CD8+ and CD4+ T cells were purified by magnetic negative isolation. Blood was drawn into EDTA tubes, processed within 24 hours, and PBMCs were isolated by density gradient centrifugation. PBMCs intended for TCR sequencing were cryopreserved in liquid nitrogen and were subsequently thawed in a 37 degrees C water bath. Purity of sorted or isolated CD4+, CD8+ and CD8+ TEMRA cells was at least 90%.

These data belong to a study of CD8 T cells in Susac syndrome (dated by TCRdb to between 2017 and 2020). About the investigation overall: Of the Susac syndrome patients who were sequenced, eight were in clinical remission while about 6 had clinically active disease. At the time of blood withdrawal, Susac syndrome patients were either therapy-naive, taking corticosteroids (with some also receiving IVIg), or on IVIg alone. Repertoire sequencing was used to test whether CD8+ T cell activation and differentiation in Susac syndrome was antigen driven. Results and caveats for the whole study, not just this receptor: The CD4+ T cell repertoire of patients with Susac syndrome showed no detectable clonal expansion. The number of individuals in the TCR sequencing and HLA analysis was acknowledged as relatively small.

RNA was extracted using the RNeasy kit, and about 0.45 to 1 ug of the RNA was reverse transcribed with random hexamers. TCR beta CDR3 regions were amplified with the immunoSEQ multiplex PCR assay covering 54 Vbeta and 13 Jbeta segments. PCR amplification bias was corrected by using a synthetic template baseline for primer optimization and computational correction. Turning to the authors' computational methods: Reads were assigned to V, D and J genes according to IMGT and analyzed in immunoSEQ Analyzer, with only productive sequences retained. Clonality was computed as one minus Shannon entropy normalized by log2 of the number of productive unique sequences. For each patient and control, public and private clones were evaluated within the 100 most prevalent clones. Clones were defined as Susac-specific if absent from the healthy and MS cohorts, from more than 900 published viral clones and from other ImmuneACCESS disease sequences. TCRdb itself trimmed the public reads at Q25 with fastp, ran MiXCR and retained productive beta chains. Each entry is one CDR3 protein sequence, shown with its most common DNA and genes. The V and J calls were not made by the authors but by TCRdb's processing. The sample data list some 160,000 distinct CDR3 sequences, and 94% of these were observed just once. Roughly 0.11% of the sample belongs to the ten largest clones.

Sequencing was done on a sample of CD4+ T cells from PBMCs. The TCR originated in a human donor with Susac syndrome.

The nucleotide sequence reads as follows: TGTGCCAGCAGCTCCCTAGCGGGGGGGCCCGGTGAGCAGTTCTTC. It translates as CASSSLAGGPGEQFF. The chain links TRBV5-6 with TRBJ2-1; TRBD2 aligns with 12 central bases. The CDR1 and CDR2 encoded by the germline V gene are SGHDT and YYEEEE. The CDR3 has 15 amino acids, counting the end cysteine and phenylalanine. CDR3 DNA is the only sequence kept; it has 45 bases, read in frame from the first base. V is pruned by 3 bases and J by 9 bases, leaving 7 bases of the junction without a gene match.